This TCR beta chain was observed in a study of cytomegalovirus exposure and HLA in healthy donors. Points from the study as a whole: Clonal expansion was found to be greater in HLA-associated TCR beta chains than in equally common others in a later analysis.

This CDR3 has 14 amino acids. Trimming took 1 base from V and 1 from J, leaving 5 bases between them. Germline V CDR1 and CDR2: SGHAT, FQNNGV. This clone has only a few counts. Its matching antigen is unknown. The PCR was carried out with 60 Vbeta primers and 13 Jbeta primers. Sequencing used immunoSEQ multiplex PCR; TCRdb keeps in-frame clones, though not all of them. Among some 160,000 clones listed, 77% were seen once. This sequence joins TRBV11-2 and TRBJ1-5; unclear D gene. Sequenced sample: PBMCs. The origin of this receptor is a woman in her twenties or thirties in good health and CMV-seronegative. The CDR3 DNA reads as TGTGCCAGCAGCTTAGGGAGAAGCAATCAGCCCCAGCATTTT. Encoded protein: CASSLGRSNQPQHF. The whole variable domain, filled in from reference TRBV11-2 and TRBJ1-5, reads EAGVAQSPRYKIIEKRQSVAFWCNPISGHATLYWYQQILGQGPKLLIQFQNNGVVDDSQLPKDRFSAERLKGVDSTLKIQPAKLEDSAVYLCASSLGRSNQPQHFGDGTRLSIL.